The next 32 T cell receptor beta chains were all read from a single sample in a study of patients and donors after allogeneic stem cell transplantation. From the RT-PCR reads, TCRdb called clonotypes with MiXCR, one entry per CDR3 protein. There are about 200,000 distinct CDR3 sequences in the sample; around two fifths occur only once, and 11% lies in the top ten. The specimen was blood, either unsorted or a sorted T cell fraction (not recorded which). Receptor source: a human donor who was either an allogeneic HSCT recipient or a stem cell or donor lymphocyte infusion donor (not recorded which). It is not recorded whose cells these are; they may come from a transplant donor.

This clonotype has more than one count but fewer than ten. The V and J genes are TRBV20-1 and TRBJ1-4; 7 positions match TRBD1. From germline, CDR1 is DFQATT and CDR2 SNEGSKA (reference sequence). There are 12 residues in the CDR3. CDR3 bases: TGCACTGCGGGACAGAATAATGAAAAACTGTTTTTT. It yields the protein CTAGQNNEKLFF.

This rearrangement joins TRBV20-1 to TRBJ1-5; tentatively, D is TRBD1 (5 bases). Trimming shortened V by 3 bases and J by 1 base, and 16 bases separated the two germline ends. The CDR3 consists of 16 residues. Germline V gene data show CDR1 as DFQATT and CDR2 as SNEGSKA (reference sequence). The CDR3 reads CSASDDQGYSNQPQHF. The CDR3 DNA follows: TGCAGTGCTAGTGACGACCAGGGATACAGCAATCAGCCCCAGCATTTT.

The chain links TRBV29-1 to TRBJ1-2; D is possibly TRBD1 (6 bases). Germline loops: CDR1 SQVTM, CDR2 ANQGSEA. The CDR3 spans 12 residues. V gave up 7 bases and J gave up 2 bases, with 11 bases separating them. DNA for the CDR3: TGCAGCGCTGGGGACACGAACTATGGCTACACCTTC. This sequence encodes CSAGDTNYGYTF.

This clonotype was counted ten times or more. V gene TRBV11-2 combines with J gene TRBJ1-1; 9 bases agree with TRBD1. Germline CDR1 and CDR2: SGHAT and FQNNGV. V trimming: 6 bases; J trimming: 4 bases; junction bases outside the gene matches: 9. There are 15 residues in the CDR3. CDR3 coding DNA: TGTGCCAGCAGACCCTGGACAGGGGTGACCACTGAAGCTTTCTTT. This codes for CASRPWTGVTTEAFF.

The CDR3: CASSQDHWETAYGYTF. CDR3 coding DNA: TGTGCCAGCAGCCAAGATCATTGGGAGACAGCCTATGGCTACACCTTC. The chain joins TRBV4-2 to TRBJ1-2; a weak D match, TRBD1 (5 bases). V was trimmed by 0 bases and J by 4 bases, leaving 15 bases between them. The germline V gene has CDR1 LGHNA and CDR2 YNFKEQ. The CDR3 contains 16 residues.

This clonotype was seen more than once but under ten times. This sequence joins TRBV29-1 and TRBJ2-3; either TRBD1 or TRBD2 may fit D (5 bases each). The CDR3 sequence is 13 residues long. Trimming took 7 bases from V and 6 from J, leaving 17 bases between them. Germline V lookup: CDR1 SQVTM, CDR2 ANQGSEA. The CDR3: CSAMWGSWDTQYF. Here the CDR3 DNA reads TGCAGCGCCATGTGGGGGAGTTGGGATACGCAGTATTTT.

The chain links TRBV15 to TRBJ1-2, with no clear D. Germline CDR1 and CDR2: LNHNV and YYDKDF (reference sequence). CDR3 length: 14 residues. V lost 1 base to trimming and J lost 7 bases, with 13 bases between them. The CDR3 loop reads CATSRVRTSSGYTF. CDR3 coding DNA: TGTGCCACCAGCAGAGTAAGGACCTCTAGTGGCTACACCTTC.

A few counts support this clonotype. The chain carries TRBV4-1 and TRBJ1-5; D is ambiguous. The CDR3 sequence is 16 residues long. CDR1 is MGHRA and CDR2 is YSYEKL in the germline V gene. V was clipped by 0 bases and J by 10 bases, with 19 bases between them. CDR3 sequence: CASSQDMGKRSEPQHF. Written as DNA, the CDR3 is TGCGCCAGCAGCCAAGATATGGGGAAGCGCTCCGAACCCCAGCATTTT.

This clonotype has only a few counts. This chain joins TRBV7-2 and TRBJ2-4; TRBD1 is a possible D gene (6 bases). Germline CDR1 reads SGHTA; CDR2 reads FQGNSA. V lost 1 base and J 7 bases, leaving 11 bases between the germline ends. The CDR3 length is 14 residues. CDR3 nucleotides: TGTGCCAGCAGCTTAGAGGGGGTACGCAACATTCAGTACTTC. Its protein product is CASSLEGVRNIQYF.

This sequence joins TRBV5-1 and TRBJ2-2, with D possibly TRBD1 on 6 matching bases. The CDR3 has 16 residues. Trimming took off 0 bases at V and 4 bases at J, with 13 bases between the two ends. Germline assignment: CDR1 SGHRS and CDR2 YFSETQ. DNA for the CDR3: TGCGCCAGCAGCTTGGACATAGGACAGTTCACCGGGGAGCTGTTTTTT. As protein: CASSLDIGQFTGELFF.

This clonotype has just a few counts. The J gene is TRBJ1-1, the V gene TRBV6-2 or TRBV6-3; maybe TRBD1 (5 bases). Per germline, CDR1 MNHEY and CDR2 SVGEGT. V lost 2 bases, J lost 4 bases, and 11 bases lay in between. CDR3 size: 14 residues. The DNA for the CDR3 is TGTGCCAGCAGTTACGGGGGTTCGGGCACTGAAGCTTTCTTT. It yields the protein CASSYGGSGTEAFF.

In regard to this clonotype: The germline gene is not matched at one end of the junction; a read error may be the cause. The CDR3 nucleotides read TGCGCCAGCAGCTCCGGACAGGGCGTAAGCACTGGAGCTTTCTTT. This sequence encodes CASSSGQGVSTGAFF. This sequence joins TRBV5-1 and TRBJ1-1; TRBD1 matches 8 bases. The germline V gene has CDR1 SGHRS and CDR2 YFSETQ. This CDR3 comprises 15 residues.

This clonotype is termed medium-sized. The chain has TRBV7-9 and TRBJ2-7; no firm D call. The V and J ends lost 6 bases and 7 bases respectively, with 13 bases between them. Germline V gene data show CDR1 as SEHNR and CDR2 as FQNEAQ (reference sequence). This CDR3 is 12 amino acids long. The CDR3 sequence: CASSPLSGEQYF. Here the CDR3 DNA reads TGTGCCAGCAGTCCCCTGTCCGGTGAGCAGTACTTC.

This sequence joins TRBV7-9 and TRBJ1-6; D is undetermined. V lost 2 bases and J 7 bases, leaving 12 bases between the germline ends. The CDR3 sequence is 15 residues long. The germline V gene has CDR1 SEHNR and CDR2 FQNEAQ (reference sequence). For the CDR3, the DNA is TGTGCCAGCAGCTTAACGAATTTCGGCAATTCACCCCTCCACTTT. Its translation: CASSLTNFGNSPLHF. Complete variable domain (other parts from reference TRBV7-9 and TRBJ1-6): DTGVSQNPRHKITKRGQNVTFRCDPISEHNRLYWYRQTLGQGPEFLTYFQNEAQLEKSRLLSDRFSAERPKGSFSTLEIQRTEQGDSAMYLCASSLTNFGNSPLHFGNGTRLTVT.

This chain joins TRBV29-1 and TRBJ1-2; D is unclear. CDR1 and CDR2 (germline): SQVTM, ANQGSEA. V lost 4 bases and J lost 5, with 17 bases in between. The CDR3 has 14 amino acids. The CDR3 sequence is CSVGGGLEGYGYTF. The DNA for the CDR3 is TGCAGCGTTGGTGGAGGGCTGGAGGGTTATGGCTACACCTTC.

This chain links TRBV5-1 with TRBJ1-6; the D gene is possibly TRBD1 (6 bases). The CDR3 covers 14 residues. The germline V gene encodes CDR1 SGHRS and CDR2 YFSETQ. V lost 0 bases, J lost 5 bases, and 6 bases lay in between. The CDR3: CASSLDRDNSPLHF. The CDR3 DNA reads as TGCGCCAGCAGCTTGGACAGGGATAATTCACCCCTCCACTTT. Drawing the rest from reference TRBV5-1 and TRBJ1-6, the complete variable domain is KAGVTQTPRYLIKTRGQQVTLSCSPISGHRSVSWYQQTPGQGLQFLFEYFSETQRNKGNFPGRFSGRQFSNSRSEMNVSTLELGDSALYLCASSLDRDNSPLHFGNGTRLTVT.

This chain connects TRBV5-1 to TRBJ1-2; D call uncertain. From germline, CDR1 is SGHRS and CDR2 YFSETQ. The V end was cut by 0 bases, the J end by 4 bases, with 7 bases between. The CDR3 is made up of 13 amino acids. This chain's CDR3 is CASSLEPFYGYTF. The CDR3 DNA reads TGCGCCAGCAGCTTGGAACCCTTCTATGGCTACACCTTC.

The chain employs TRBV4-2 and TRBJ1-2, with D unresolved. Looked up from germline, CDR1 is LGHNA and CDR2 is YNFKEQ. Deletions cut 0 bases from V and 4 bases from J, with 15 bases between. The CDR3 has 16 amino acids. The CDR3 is CASSQDPLRSTYGYTF. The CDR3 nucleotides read TGTGCCAGCAGCCAAGATCCTCTTCGGAGTACCTATGGCTACACCTTC.

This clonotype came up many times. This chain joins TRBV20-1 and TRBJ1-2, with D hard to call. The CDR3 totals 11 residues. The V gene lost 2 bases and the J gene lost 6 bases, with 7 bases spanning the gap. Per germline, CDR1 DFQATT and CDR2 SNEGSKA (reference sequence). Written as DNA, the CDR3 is TGCAGTGCTAGATCCCGGGATGGCTACACCTTC. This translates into CSARSRDGYTF.

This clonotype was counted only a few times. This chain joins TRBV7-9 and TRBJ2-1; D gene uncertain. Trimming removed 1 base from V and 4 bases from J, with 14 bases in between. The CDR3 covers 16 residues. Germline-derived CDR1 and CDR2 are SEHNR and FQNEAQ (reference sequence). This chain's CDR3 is CASSLVYYNPYNEQFF. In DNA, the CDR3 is TGTGCCAGCAGCTTAGTCTACTACAATCCTTACAATGAGCAGTTCTTC.

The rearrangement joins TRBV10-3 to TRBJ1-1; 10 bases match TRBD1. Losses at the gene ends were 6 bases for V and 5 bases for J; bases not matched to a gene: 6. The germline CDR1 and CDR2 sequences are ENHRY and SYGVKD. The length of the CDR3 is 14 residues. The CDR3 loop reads CAISPRTGGTEAFF. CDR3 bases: TGTGCCATCAGCCCAAGGACAGGGGGAACTGAAGCTTTCTTT.

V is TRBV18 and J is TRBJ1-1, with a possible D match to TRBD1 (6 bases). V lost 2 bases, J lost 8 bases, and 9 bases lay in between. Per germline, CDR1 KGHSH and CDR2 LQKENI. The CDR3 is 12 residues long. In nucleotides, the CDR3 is TGTGCCAGCTCACCAGCCAGGGGAGAAGCTTTCTTT. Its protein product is CASSPARGEAFF.

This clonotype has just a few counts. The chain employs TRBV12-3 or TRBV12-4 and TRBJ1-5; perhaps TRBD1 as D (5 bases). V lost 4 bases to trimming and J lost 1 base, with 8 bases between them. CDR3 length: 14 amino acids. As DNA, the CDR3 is TGTGCCAGCAGTTACAGGTCCAGCAATCAGCCCCAGCATTTT. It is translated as CASSYRSSNQPQHF.

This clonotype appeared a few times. The CDR3 DNA follows: TGTGCCAGCAGCTGGGGGCCTAGCAGAATTAGCACAGATACGCAGTATTTT. Its translation: CASSWGPSRISTDTQYF. The genes are TRBV28 and TRBJ2-3, with D tentatively TRBD1 (6 bases). Trimming stripped 6 bases from V and 0 bases from J, with 19 bases between. The CDR3 length is 17 residues. The germline gives CDR1 MDHEN, CDR2 SYDVKM. The full variable domain, in which reference TRBV28 and TRBJ2-3 provide the parts outside the CDR3, is DVKVTQSSRYLVKRTGEKVFLECVQDMDHENMFWYRQDPGLGLRLIYFSYDVKMKEKGDIPEGYSVSREKKERFSLILESASTNQTSMYLCASSWGPSRISTDTQYFGPGTRLTVL.

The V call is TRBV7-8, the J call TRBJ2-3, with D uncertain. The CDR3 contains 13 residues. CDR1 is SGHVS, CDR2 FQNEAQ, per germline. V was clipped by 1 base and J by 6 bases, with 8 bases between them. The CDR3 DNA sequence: TGTGCCAGCAGCTTAGTACTTGAGGATACGCAGTATTTT. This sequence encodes CASSLVLEDTQYF.

The CDR3 spells CATSSDRRDVNEQYF. As DNA, the CDR3 is TGTGCCACCAGCTCAGACAGGAGGGATGTAAACGAGCAGTACTTC. The genes are TRBV15 and TRBJ2-7; D may be TRBD1 or TRBD2 (6 bases each). The V end was cut by 5 bases, the J end by 5 bases, with 19 bases between. The germline V gene encodes CDR1 LNHNV and CDR2 YYDKDF (reference sequence). CDR3 length: 15 amino acids.

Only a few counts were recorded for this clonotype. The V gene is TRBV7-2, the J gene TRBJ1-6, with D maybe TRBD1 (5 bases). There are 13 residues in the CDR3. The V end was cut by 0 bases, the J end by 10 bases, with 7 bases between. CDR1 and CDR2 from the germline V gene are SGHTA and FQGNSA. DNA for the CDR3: TGTGCCAGCAGCTTAGCTTCAGGGTCACCCCTCCACTTT. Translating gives CASSLASGSPLHF.

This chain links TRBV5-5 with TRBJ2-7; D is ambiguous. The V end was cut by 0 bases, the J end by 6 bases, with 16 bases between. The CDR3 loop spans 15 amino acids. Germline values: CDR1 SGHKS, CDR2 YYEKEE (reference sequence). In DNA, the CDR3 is TGTGCCAGCAGCTTGGCCCCGATACCAAGTCTCGAGCAGTACTTC. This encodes CASSLAPIPSLEQYF.

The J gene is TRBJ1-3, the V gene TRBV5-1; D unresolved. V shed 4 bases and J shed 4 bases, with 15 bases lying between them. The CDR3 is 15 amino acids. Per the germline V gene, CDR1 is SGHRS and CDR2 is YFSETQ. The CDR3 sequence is CASSPEGDAGNTIYF. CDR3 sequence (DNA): TGCGCCAGCAGCCCCGAGGGAGACGCCGGAAACACCATATATTTT.

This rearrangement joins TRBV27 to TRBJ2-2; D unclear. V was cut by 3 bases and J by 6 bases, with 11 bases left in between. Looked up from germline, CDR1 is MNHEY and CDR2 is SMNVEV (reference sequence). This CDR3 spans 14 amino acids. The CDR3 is CASSFQLGSGELFF. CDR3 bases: TGTGCCAGCAGTTTTCAGTTGGGGTCCGGGGAGCTGTTTTTT.

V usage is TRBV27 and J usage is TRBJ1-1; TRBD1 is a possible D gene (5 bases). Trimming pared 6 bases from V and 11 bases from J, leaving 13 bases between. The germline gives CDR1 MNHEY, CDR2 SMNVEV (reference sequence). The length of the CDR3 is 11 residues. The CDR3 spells CASRLGVRAFF. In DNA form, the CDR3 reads TGTGCCAGCAGGCTAGGGGTGAGGGCTTTCTTT.

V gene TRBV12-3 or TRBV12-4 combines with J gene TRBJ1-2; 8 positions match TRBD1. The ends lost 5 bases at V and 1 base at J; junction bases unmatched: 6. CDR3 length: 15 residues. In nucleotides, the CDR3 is TGTGCCAGCAGTCCGACAGGGGTTGGTAACTATGGCTACACCTTC. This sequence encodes CASSPTGVGNYGYTF.